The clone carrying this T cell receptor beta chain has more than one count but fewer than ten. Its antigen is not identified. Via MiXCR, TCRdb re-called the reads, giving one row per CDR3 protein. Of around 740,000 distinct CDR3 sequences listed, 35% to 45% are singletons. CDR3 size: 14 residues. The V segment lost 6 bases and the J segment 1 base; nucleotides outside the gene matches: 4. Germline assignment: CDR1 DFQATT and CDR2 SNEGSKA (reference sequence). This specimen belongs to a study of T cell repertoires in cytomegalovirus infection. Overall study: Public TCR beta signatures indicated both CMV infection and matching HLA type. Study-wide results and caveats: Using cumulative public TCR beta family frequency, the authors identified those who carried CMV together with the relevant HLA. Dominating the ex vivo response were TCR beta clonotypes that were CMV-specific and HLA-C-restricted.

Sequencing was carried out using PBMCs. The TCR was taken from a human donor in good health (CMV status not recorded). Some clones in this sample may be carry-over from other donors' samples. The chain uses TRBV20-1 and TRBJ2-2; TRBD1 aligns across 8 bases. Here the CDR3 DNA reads TGCAGTGCAGCAGGGACAGGGAACACCGGGGAGCTGTTTTTT. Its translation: CSAAGTGNTGELFF.